These 21 T cell receptor beta chains were sequenced from one sample in a study of blood T cell repertoires in COVID-19. Measured with immunoSEQ multiplex PCR; TCRdb has only the in-frame clones, and not every one. This table holds over 200,000 clones, roughly 85% found once. The sequenced sample was PBMCs or T cells enriched from blood (not recorded which). The receptor source for this set is a man aged 25 to 40 who had recovered from COVID-19.

This rearrangement joins TRBV30 to TRBJ2-1; TRBD2 aligns across 8 bases. The CDR3 spans 15 residues. V trimming: 1 base; J trimming: 7 bases; junction bases outside the gene matches: 9. Per germline, CDR1 GTSNPN and CDR2 SVGIG (reference sequence). CDR3 sequence (DNA): TGTGCCTGGAGTGCTCCCAGCGGGAGTCGGAATGAGCAGTTCTTC. Protein product: CAWSAPSGSRNEQFF. Using reference TRBV30 and TRBJ2-1 for the parts outside the CDR3, the full variable domain is SQTIHQWPATLVQPVGSPLSLECTVEGTSNPNLYWYRQAAGRGLQLLFYSVGIGQISSEVPQNLSASRPQDRQFILSSKKLLLSDSGFYLCAWSAPSGSRNEQFFGPGTRLTVL.

The table lists this clone with a count of one. This chain connects TRBV28 to TRBJ2-7; tentatively, D is TRBD1 (5 bases). Germline V lookup: CDR1 MDHEN, CDR2 SYDVKM. The CDR3 contains 16 residues. V was trimmed by 5 bases and J by 0 bases, leaving 17 bases between them. The CDR3 DNA follows: TGTGCCAGCAGTCTAGAGACAGCTTCGAGCTCCTACGAGCAGTACTTC. Translated: CASSLETASSSYEQYF. Looking up the rest from reference TRBV28 and TRBJ2-7 gives the full variable domain: DVKVTQSSRYLVKRTGEKVFLECVQDMDHENMFWYRQDPGLGLRLIYFSYDVKMKEKGDIPEGYSVSREKKERFSLILESASTNQTSMYLCASSLETASSSYEQYFGPGTRLTVT.

The chain recombines TRBV6-5 with TRBJ1-6; D is perhaps TRBD1 (6 bases). Germline V gene data show CDR1 as MNHEY and CDR2 as SVGAGI. Deletions cut 0 bases from V and 11 bases from J, with 14 bases between. This CDR3 is built from 15 residues. The CDR3 region has the DNA TGTGCCAGCAGTTACTCGAGGTGGGGGGGCGCACCCCTCCACTTT. Amino acid sequence: CASSYSRWGGAPLHF.

The rearrangement uses TRBV7-6 and TRBJ2-1; TRBD1 matches 8 bases. The CDR3 runs to 16 residues. Germline lookup yields CDR1 SGHVS and CDR2 FNYEAQ. Trimming removed 4 bases from V and 4 bases from J; junction bases left unmatched: 9. The CDR3 loop reads CASSSRQGLAYNEQFF. The CDR3 coding sequence is TGTGCCAGCAGCTCGAGACAGGGGCTAGCGTACAATGAGCAGTTCTTC. Together with reference TRBV7-6 and TRBJ2-1, the CDR3 gives the full variable domain: GAGVSQSPRYKVTKRGQDVALRCDPISGHVSLYWYRQALGQGPEFLTYFNYEAQQDKSGLPNDRFSAERPEGSISTLTIQRTEQRDSAMYRCASSSRQGLAYNEQFFGPGTRLTVL.

This rearrangement joins TRBV5-1 to TRBJ2-7, with 12 positions matching TRBD2. CDR3 length equals 16 residues. V gave up 0 bases and J gave up 5 bases; unmatched junction bases: 6. Looked up from germline, CDR1 is SGHRS and CDR2 is YFSETQ. The CDR3 DNA follows: TGCGCCAGCAGCTTGGAGCTAGCGGGGGGGCCTGACGAGCAGTACTTC. Protein sequence: CASSLELAGGPDEQYF.

V is TRBV19 and J is TRBJ1-4, with a weak D call TRBD1 (5 bases). Trimming took 8 bases from V and 0 from J, leaving 10 bases between them. Per the germline V gene, CDR1 is LNHDA and CDR2 is SQIVND (reference sequence). The CDR3 has 14 residues. This CDR3 reads CASGGASTNEKLFF. The CDR3 bases are TGTGCCAGTGGAGGGGCCTCAACTAATGAAAAACTGTTTTTT.

The chain carries TRBV19 and TRBJ2-1; 8 nucleotides align to TRBD1. CDR3 size: 16 residues. V dropped 4 bases and J dropped 2; count of bases not matched to a gene: 7. Germline V gene lookup returns CDR1 LNHDA and CDR2 SQIVND (reference sequence). The chain's CDR3 is CASSTLGQAAYNEQFF. The CDR3 region has the DNA TGTGCCAGTAGTACCCTGGGACAGGCAGCCTACAATGAGCAGTTCTTC. The variable domain in full, with the rest retrieved from reference TRBV19 and TRBJ2-1, is DGGITQSPKYLFRKEGQNVTLSCEQNLNHDAMYWYRQDPGQGLRLIYYSQIVNDFQKGDIAEGYSVSREKKESFPLTVTSAQKNPTAFYLCASSTLGQAAYNEQFFGPGTRLTVL.

This chain uses TRBV6-6 with TRBJ1-2, with unresolved D. The CDR3 has 15 residues. V was cut by 0 bases and J by 2 bases, with 10 bases left in between. CDR1 and CDR2 (germline): MNHNY, SVGAGI (reference sequence). The CDR3 loop is CASSYSKARNYGYTF. The CDR3 DNA is TGTGCCAGCAGTTACTCGAAGGCCAGGAACTATGGCTACACCTTC.

The rearrangement joins TRBV5-8 to TRBJ2-1; weak D call: TRBD2 (5 bases). Germline lookup yields CDR1 SGHTS and CDR2 YDEGEE. The CDR3 length is 15 residues. Trimming removed 4 bases from V and 0 bases from J, with 11 bases in between. The CDR3 DNA reads TGTGCCAGCAGCATGAGCGGCCGCTCCTACAATGAGCAGTTCTTC. As protein: CASSMSGRSYNEQFF.

The chain combines TRBV7-3 with TRBJ2-7, with TRBD1 matching over 7 bases. Germline loops: CDR1 SGHTA, CDR2 FQGTGA. Losses at the gene ends were 5 bases for V and 0 bases for J; bases not matched to a gene: 10. The CDR3 consists of 16 residues. The CDR3 DNA reads TGTGCCAGCAGCCCTGGGACAGCCCGGAGCTCCTACGAGCAGTACTTC. It yields the protein CASSPGTARSSYEQYF.

A single count supports this clone. The gene calls are TRBV2 and TRBJ1-5; TRBD1 is a possible D gene (5 bases). The germline V gene has CDR1 SNHLY and CDR2 FYNNEI. The CDR3 runs to 13 residues. Between the trimmed V and J ends, which lost 8 bases and 4 bases, there was a span of 12 bases. CDR3 in DNA: TGTGCCAGCGACAGTCTCCCAAATCAGCCCCAGCATTTT. Amino acid sequence: CASDSLPNQPQHF.

The V and J genes are TRBV29-1 and TRBJ2-6; 8 positions agree with TRBD2. The CDR3 length is 18 residues. The V and J ends lost 2 bases and 2 bases, in that order; junction bases with no gene match: 11. Germline CDR1 SQVTM, CDR2 ANQGSEA. The chain's CDR3 is CSVELSRTSSPGANVLTF. CDR3 DNA sequence: TGCAGCGTTGAACTGAGCCGGACTAGCTCGCCTGGGGCCAACGTCCTGACTTTC.

V and J are TRBV5-4 and TRBJ1-2; 9 bases line up with TRBD1. CDR1 and CDR2 from the germline V gene are SGHNT and YYREEE (reference sequence). V gave up 5 bases and J gave up 7 bases; unmatched junction bases: 12. This CDR3 comprises 15 residues. CDR3 protein: CASRGTGREGFGYTF. The DNA of the CDR3 is TGTGCCAGCAGAGGGACAGGGAGAGAAGGGTTTGGCTACACCTTC.

This sequence joins TRBV5-1 and TRBJ1-1; possible D gene TRBD1, 6 bases. This CDR3 is 13 amino acids long. Germline loops: CDR1 SGHRS, CDR2 YFSETQ. V lost 0 bases, J lost 5 bases, and 8 bases lay in between. The CDR3 region is CASSLGTGTEAFF. CDR3 coding DNA: TGCGCCAGCAGCTTGGGCACAGGGACTGAAGCTTTCTTT.

This clone occurred a few times. The chain uses TRBV18 and TRBJ2-7; perhaps TRBD1 as D (6 bases). The CDR3 runs to 15 residues. Germline CDR1 KGHSH, CDR2 LQKENI. Trimming stripped 1 base from V and 0 bases from J, with 10 bases between. This CDR3 is CASSPRSQGSYEQYF. The CDR3 DNA reads TGTGCCAGCTCACCACGTTCACAGGGCTCCTACGAGCAGTACTTC.

The chain links TRBV5-1 to TRBJ2-2, with D possibly matching TRBD2 (5 bases). The CDR3 covers 14 residues. CDR1 is SGHRS, CDR2 YFSETQ, per germline. With 1 base removed from V and 6 bases from J, the gap between germline ends came to 10 bases. CDR3 sequence (DNA): TGCGCCAGCAGCTTGAGCGGAGTGGCCGGGGAGCTGTTTTTT. Translated, it gives CASSLSGVAGELFF.

This clone was counted only a few times. The chain couples TRBV7-8 to TRBJ1-2; D gene uncertain. Germline-derived CDR1 and CDR2 are SGHVS and FQNEAQ. Deletions cut 4 bases from V and 6 bases from J, with 12 bases between. The CDR3 is made up of 13 amino acids. CDR3 sequence reads: CASSSTVGHGYTF. CDR3 sequence (DNA): TGTGCCAGCAGCTCGACGGTGGGCCATGGCTACACCTTC. The entire variable domain, with the rest obtained from reference TRBV7-8 and TRBJ1-2, is as follows: GAGVSQSPRYKVAKRGQDVALRCDPISGHVSLFWYQQALGQGPEFLTYFQNEAQLDKSGLPSDRFFAERPEGSVSTLKIQRTQQEDSAVYLCASSSTVGHGYTFGSGTRLTVV.

The rearrangement links TRBV2 to TRBJ1-1; D is undetermined. Germline lookup yields CDR1 SNHLY and CDR2 FYNNEI. V was shortened by 3 bases and J by 0 bases, with 8 bases between the two germline ends. This CDR3 spans 14 amino acids. The CDR3 reads CASSDQALNTEAFF. The CDR3 DNA is TGTGCCAGCAGTGACCAGGCACTGAACACTGAAGCTTTCTTT.

The rearrangement links TRBV5-1 to TRBJ2-1, with D maybe TRBD2 (6 bases). Germline-derived CDR1 and CDR2 are SGHRS and YFSETQ. V was cut by 3 bases and J by 2 bases, with 21 bases left in between. CDR3 size: 18 residues. CDR3 in amino acids: CASSYGTVTRGTYNEQFF. CDR3 sequence (DNA): TGCGCCAGCAGCTATGGGACTGTAACTCGAGGCACCTACAATGAGCAGTTCTTC.

The chain couples TRBV18 to TRBJ2-5, with 12 bases aligning to TRBD2. Germline trimming cut 6 bases from V and 5 bases from J; bases unmatched to any gene: 4. The CDR3 loop spans 14 amino acids. Germline V CDR1 and CDR2: KGHSH, LQKENI. The CDR3 bases are TGTGCCAGCTCCCAAGGGACTAGCGGGGAGACCCAGTACTTC. Translated, it gives CASSQGTSGETQYF.

V usage is TRBV4-1 and J usage is TRBJ2-1; TRBD2 aligns across 8 bases. Germline CDR1 reads MGHRA; CDR2 reads YSYEKL. Germline trimming cut 4 bases from V and 7 bases from J; bases unmatched to any gene: 6. The CDR3 covers 14 residues. The CDR3 DNA is TGCGCCAGCAGCCTGCAGCGGGAGAGGAATGAGCAGTTCTTC. Residues: CASSLQRERNEQFF.